In this sample, the clone carrying this T cell receptor beta chain turned up many times. These data originate in a study of HIV-infected children after antiretroviral therapy interruption. Study summary: Median age was roughly 9.3 years (interruption) and 7 to 8 years (continuous). Most children had recorded EBV and CMV exposure. For the interruption arm, samples span week 0 through about 3 years after study end.

Trimming removed 1 base at V and 4 bases at J, with 13 bases between. CDR3 size: 15 residues. The germline CDR1 and CDR2 sequences are SGHAT and FQNNGV. Unique molecular identifiers were included in an RNA-based 3' RACE TCR library. Using its own MiXCR run on the 3' RACE reads, TCRdb lists one record per CDR3 protein. The table shows around 41,000 distinct CDR3 sequences, with about 6.5% occurring only once. Regarding treatment: PENTA 11 planned treatment interruption arm or continuous ART arm. The gene calls are TRBV11-2 and TRBJ2-5; no clear D. This clonotype originated in a pool of human donors with HIV. The specimen comprised CD45RA+ CD4+ T cells from PBMCs, pooled from several time points, sampled from a donor given antiretroviral therapy, either interrupted or continuous. Noted subset: naive CD4+ CD45RA+ CD45RO- T cells. The CDR3 DNA reads as TGTGCCAGCAGCTTAGGAGACGGAAGTAGAGAGACCCAGTACTTC. The encoded protein is CASSLGDGSRETQYF.